The rows below give T cell receptor beta chains drawn from one sample of a study of tumor and adjacent non-tumor tissue in lung cancer. TCRdb used MiXCR to reprocess the multiplex PCR reads, holding one entry per CDR3 protein. The repertoire includes about 200,000 distinct CDR3 sequences, around 71% of them detected once, and around 25% sits in the top ten. Sequencing was performed on lung tumor tissue. The receptors derive from a man aged 55 to 70 with non-small cell lung cancer. Both conserved end residues are part of each CDR3. D genes are given only for firm matches. Where a row states a size, it is once, few, many or the class of an expanded clone; other rows omit it.

j_gene: TRBJ1-2; d_gene: .; v_gene: TRBV7-9; abundance: .; CDR3aa: CASSMNPVYGYTF; CDR3nt: TGTGCCAGCAGCATGAATCCAGTTTATGGCTACACCTTC
j_gene: TRBJ2-2; d_gene: .; v_gene: TRBV29-1; abundance: .; CDR3aa: CSGQETGITGELFF; CDR3nt: TGCAGCGGCCAGGAAACAGGAATCACCGGGGAGCTGTTTTTT
j_gene: TRBJ2-1; d_gene: TRBD2; v_gene: TRBV4-1; abundance: .; CDR3aa: CASSHRIAGGNIEQFF; CDR3nt: TGCGCCAGCAGCCACAGAATAGCGGGGGGAAACATTGAGCAGTTCTTC
j_gene: TRBJ2-5; d_gene: TRBD2; v_gene: TRBV5-1; abundance: few; CDR3aa: CASSREGTQYF; CDR3nt: TGCGCCAGCAGTAGGGAGGGGACCCAGTACTTC
j_gene: TRBJ2-5; d_gene: .; v_gene: TRBV29-1; abundance: few; CDR3aa: CSGGGTTQETQYF; CDR3nt: TGCAGCGGGGGGGGGACAACCCAAGAGACCCAGTACTTC
j_gene: TRBJ2-1; d_gene: TRBD2; v_gene: TRBV30; abundance: .; CDR3aa: CAWDRASGRDEQFF; CDR3nt: TGTGCTTGGGACAGGGCTAGCGGGAGGGATGAGCAGTTCTTC
j_gene: TRBJ1-6; d_gene: TRBD1; v_gene: TRBV11-3; abundance: once; CDR3aa: CASSSGETGLHSPLHF; CDR3nt: TGTGCCAGCAGCTCTGGCGAGACAGGGTTACATTCACCCCTCCACTTT
j_gene: TRBJ2-5; d_gene: .; v_gene: TRBV4-2; abundance: .; CDR3aa: CASSQNRVPSDEQYF; CDR3nt: TGTGCCAGCAGCCAAAATCGGGTCCCTAGTGATGAGCAGTACTTC
j_gene: TRBJ2-1; d_gene: .; v_gene: TRBV12-3/TRBV12-4; abundance: .; CDR3aa: CASSLDWIEQFF; CDR3nt: TGTGCCAGCAGTTTAGACTGGATTGAGCAGTTCTTC
j_gene: TRBJ2-7; d_gene: .; v_gene: TRBV11-3; abundance: .; CDR3aa: CASSLDLTFHEQYF; CDR3nt: TGTGCCAGCAGCTTAGATCTCACGTTCCACGAGCAGTACTTC
j_gene: TRBJ2-2; d_gene: TRBD2; v_gene: TRBV5-5; abundance: .; CDR3aa: CASSLVGGVRNDAVELFF; CDR3nt: TGTGCCAGCAGCTTGGTGGGAGGGGTTAGGAACGACGCCGTGGAGCTGTTTTTT
j_gene: TRBJ1-2; d_gene: .; v_gene: TRBV4-1; abundance: .; CDR3aa: CASNGGLYVYTF; CDR3nt: TGCGCCAGCAATGGCGGACTCTATGTCTACACCTTC
j_gene: TRBJ2-5; d_gene: .; v_gene: TRBV20-1; abundance: .; CDR3aa: CSARDPWKFQETQCF; CDR3nt: TGTAGTGCTAGAGATCCGTGGAAATTCCAAGAGACCCAGTGCTTC
j_gene: TRBJ2-3; d_gene: .; v_gene: TRBV28; abundance: .; CDR3aa: CVSSLVTDAQYF; CDR3nt: TGTGTCAGCAGTTTGGTCACAGATGCGCAATATTTT
j_gene: TRBJ2-5; d_gene: .; v_gene: TRBV6-5; abundance: .; CDR3aa: CANSYLMGETQYF; CDR3nt: TGTGCCAACAGTTACTTGATGGGGGAGACCCAGTACTTC
j_gene: TRBJ1-2; d_gene: .; v_gene: TRBV20-1; abundance: few; CDR3aa: CSARDGIGYGYTF; CDR3nt: TGCAGTGCTAGAGATGGGATCGGCTATGGCTACACCTTC
j_gene: TRBJ1-1; d_gene: TRBD1; v_gene: TRBV20-1; abundance: .; CDR3aa: CSARTGGFSGAFF; CDR3nt: TGCAGTGCTAGAACAGGGGGTTTCTCTGGAGCTTTCTTC
j_gene: TRBJ1-6; d_gene: TRBD1; v_gene: TRBV11-3; abundance: few; CDR3aa: CASRSNRGPDNSPLHF; CDR3nt: TGTGCCAGCAGAAGTAACAGGGGGCCAGATAATTCACCCCTCCACTTT
j_gene: TRBJ1-1; d_gene: .; v_gene: TRBV4-3; abundance: few; CDR3aa: CASSQELYGNTEAFF; CDR3nt: TGCGCCAGCAGCCAAGAATTATACGGGAACACTGAAGCTTTCTTT
j_gene: TRBJ2-7; d_gene: TRBD2; v_gene: TRBV20-1; abundance: many; CDR3aa: CSASPTSGYEQYF; CDR3nt: TGCAGTGCTTCTCCGACTAGCGGCTACGAGCAGTACTTC
j_gene: TRBJ2-3; d_gene: .; v_gene: TRBV29-1; abundance: many; CDR3aa: CSGSQGSTDTQYF; CDR3nt: TGCAGCGGTTCACAGGGTAGCACAGATACGCAGTATTTT
j_gene: TRBJ2-7; d_gene: .; v_gene: TRBV11-2; abundance: .; CDR3aa: CASSLGYPYEQYF; CDR3nt: TGTGCCAGCAGCTTAGGGTACCCCTACGAGCAGTACTTC
j_gene: TRBJ2-7; d_gene: .; v_gene: TRBV28; abundance: .; CDR3aa: CASSTQRAGVYEQYF; CDR3nt: TGTGCCAGCAGTACCCAAAGGGCAGGGGTATACGAGCAGTACTTT
j_gene: TRBJ2-7; d_gene: .; v_gene: TRBV21-1; abundance: few; CDR3aa: CASSKARASYEQYF; CDR3nt: TGTGCCAGCAGCAAAGCACGGGCTTCCTACGAGCAGTACTTC
j_gene: TRBJ2-1; d_gene: TRBD2; v_gene: TRBV4-2; abundance: .; CDR3aa: CARGLYFSGRGQLTYNEQLF; CDR3nt: TGTGCCAGGGGCCTATATTTTAGCGGGAGAGGCCAATTGACCTACAATGAGCAGTTGTTC
j_gene: TRBJ2-3; d_gene: .; v_gene: TRBV20-1; abundance: .; CDR3aa: CGAMVIDRTDTQYF; CDR3nt: TGCGGTGCTATGGTAATAGACCGCACAGATACGCAGTATTTT
j_gene: TRBJ2-7; d_gene: TRBD2; v_gene: TRBV7-9; abundance: .; CDR3aa: CVSSPPGLAGCEQYF; CDR3nt: TGTGTCAGCAGCCCACCGGGGCTAGCGGGATGCGAGCAGTACTTC
j_gene: TRBJ1-2; d_gene: .; v_gene: TRBV6-1; abundance: .; CDR3aa: CASSEIRTTGWSGYTF; CDR3nt: TGTGCCAGCAGTGAAATACGGACTACAGGGTGGAGCGGCTACACCTTC
j_gene: TRBJ2-2; d_gene: .; v_gene: TRBV20-1; abundance: many; CDR3aa: CSARSMTANTGELFF; CDR3nt: TGCAGTGCTAGATCCATGACAGCGAACACCGGGGAGCTGTTTTTT
j_gene: TRBJ2-7; d_gene: .; v_gene: TRBV10-2; abundance: .; CDR3aa: CASTSWVAVSYEQYF; CDR3nt: TGCGCCAGCACTTCATGGGTAGCGGTCTCCTACGAGCAGTACTTC
j_gene: TRBJ2-2; d_gene: .; v_gene: TRBV9; abundance: .; CDR3aa: CASSPRRYTGQLLF; CDR3nt: TGTGCCAGCAGCCCCCGACGGTACACCGGGCAGCTGTTATTT
j_gene: TRBJ2-4; d_gene: .; v_gene: TRBV5-1; abundance: .; CDR3aa: CASSTTSAKDIQYF; CDR3nt: TGTGCCAGCAGCACGACTAGTGCCAAAGACATTCAGTACTTC
j_gene: TRBJ2-4; d_gene: .; v_gene: TRBV12-3/TRBV12-4; abundance: few; CDR3aa: CASSYTGTKNIQYF; CDR3nt: TGTGCCAGCAGTTATACCGGGACCAAAAACATTCAGTACTTC
j_gene: TRBJ2-2; d_gene: TRBD1; v_gene: TRBV12-3/TRBV12-4; abundance: .; CDR3aa: CASSPQGAGRELFF; CDR3nt: TGTGCCAGCAGTCCCCAGGGGGCTGGCAGGGAGCTGTTTTTT
j_gene: TRBJ2-1; d_gene: TRBD2; v_gene: TRBV20-1; abundance: .; CDR3aa: CSAGSLAGSYNEQFF; CDR3nt: TGCAGTGCCGGATCCCTAGCGGGCTCCTACAATGAGCAGTTCTTC
j_gene: TRBJ1-6; d_gene: TRBD1; v_gene: TRBV9; abundance: .; CDR3aa: CASRGTGLNSPLHF; CDR3nt: TGTGCCAGCAGAGGGACAGGTCTTAATTCACCCCTCCACTTT
j_gene: TRBJ2-1; d_gene: .; v_gene: TRBV11-3; abundance: .; CDR3aa: CASSLIEANEQSF; CDR3nt: TGTGCCAGCAGCTTAATCGAAGCGAACGAGCAGTCCTTC
j_gene: TRBJ2-5; d_gene: .; v_gene: TRBV11-2; abundance: .; CDR3aa: CPSSLGGVMQETQYF; CDR3nt: TGTCCCAGCAGCTTAGGGGGGGTTATGCAAGAGACCCAGTACTTC
j_gene: TRBJ1-1; d_gene: .; v_gene: TRBV4-1; abundance: .; CDR3aa: CASSKVRGNMNTEAFF; CDR3nt: TGCGCCAGCAGCAAAGTAAGGGGAAACATGAACACTGAAGCTTTCTTT
j_gene: TRBJ2-7; d_gene: TRBD2; v_gene: TRBV12-3/TRBV12-4; abundance: .; CDR3aa: CASSRRGGSYSYDQYF; CDR3nt: TGTGCCAGCAGCCGCCGCGGGGGATCTTATTCCTACGATCAGTACTTC
j_gene: TRBJ1-1; d_gene: .; v_gene: TRBV11-2; abundance: .; CDR3aa: CASSSVGRGTDAIF; CDR3nt: .
j_gene: TRBJ2-3; d_gene: .; v_gene: TRBV29-1; abundance: few; CDR3aa: CSVGRRQSTDTQYF; CDR3nt: TGCAGCGTCGGAAGACGACAGAGCACAGATACGCAGTATTTT
j_gene: TRBJ2-5; d_gene: .; v_gene: TRBV11-3; abundance: .; CDR3aa: CASSLVRQEIQYF; CDR3nt: TGTGCCAGCAGCTTAGTCAGGCAAGAGATCCAGTACTTC
j_gene: TRBJ2-1; d_gene: .; v_gene: TRBV20-1; abundance: .; CDR3aa: CSARDGTELGRERFF; CDR3nt: TGCAGTGCTAGAGATGGGACGGAATTGGGCCGTGAGCGGTTCTTC
j_gene: TRBJ2-5; d_gene: .; v_gene: TRBV11-2; abundance: .; CDR3aa: CASSLMGLGAKETQYF; CDR3nt: TGCGCCAGCAGCTTAATGGGACTGGGGGCCAAAGAGACCCAGTACTTC
j_gene: TRBJ2-1; d_gene: TRBD1; v_gene: TRBV4-2; abundance: .; CDR3aa: CASSQDRRTGPEQFF; CDR3nt: TGTGCCAGCAGTCAAGACCGACGGACAGGGCCTGAGCAGTTCTTC
j_gene: TRBJ2-5; d_gene: .; v_gene: TRBV10-1; abundance: .; CDR3aa: CARSDGGTRGETQYF; CDR3nt: TGCGCCAGGAGTGACGGGGGGACAAGGGGAGAGACCCAGTACTTC
j_gene: TRBJ2-2; d_gene: TRBD2; v_gene: TRBV6-2/TRBV6-3; abundance: .; CDR3aa: CASSSPGLTGGMELVF; CDR3nt: TGTGCCAGCAGTTCACCGGGACTAACGGGAGGGATGGAGCTGGTTTTT
j_gene: TRBJ1-2; d_gene: .; v_gene: TRBV20-1; abundance: .; CDR3aa: CSARRTDVNYGYTF; CDR3nt: TGCAGTGCCCGGAGGACAGATGTTAACTATGGTTACACCTTC
j_gene: TRBJ1-1; d_gene: TRBD1; v_gene: TRBV12-3/TRBV12-4; abundance: .; CDR3aa: CASSRDRVDTEAVF; CDR3nt: TGTGCCAGCAGCCGGGACAGGGTCGACACTGAAGCTGTCTTT
j_gene: TRBJ1-6; d_gene: .; v_gene: TRBV4-2; abundance: .; CDR3aa: CASNQWGANSPLHF; CDR3nt: TGTGCCAGCAACCAATGGGGGGCTAATTCACCCCTCCACTTT
j_gene: TRBJ1-2; d_gene: .; v_gene: TRBV5-1; abundance: few; CDR3aa: CASSADVLDGYTF; CDR3nt: TGCGCCAGCAGCGCGGATGTGTTAGATGGCTACACCTTC
j_gene: TRBJ1-3; d_gene: .; v_gene: TRBV12-3/TRBV12-4; abundance: .; CDR3aa: CASERSSGNTIYF; CDR3nt: TGTGCCAGCGAGAGGAGCTCTGGAAACACCATATATTTT
j_gene: TRBJ2-3; d_gene: .; v_gene: TRBV12-3/TRBV12-4; abundance: many; CDR3aa: CASRRTDTQYF; CDR3nt: TGTGCCTCGCGAAGGACAGATACGCAGTATTTT
j_gene: TRBJ2-1; d_gene: .; v_gene: TRBV30; abundance: .; CDR3aa: CAWRGPSGGGEQFF; CDR3nt: TGTGCCTGGAGGGGGCCTAGCGGAGGGGGTGAGCAGTTCTTC
j_gene: TRBJ2-3; d_gene: .; v_gene: TRBV11-3; abundance: .; CDR3aa: CASNKQGALSTDTHYF; CDR3nt: TGTGCCAGCAACAAACAGGGAGCGCTTAGCACAGATACGCACTATTTT
j_gene: TRBJ2-7; d_gene: .; v_gene: TRBV29-1; abundance: many; CDR3aa: CSVEEETGSPTYEQYF; CDR3nt: TGCAGCGTTGAAGAGGAGACAGGTTCCCCTACGTACGAGCAGTACTTC
j_gene: TRBJ2-4; d_gene: .; v_gene: TRBV6-5; abundance: many; CDR3aa: CASRDWGRGAKNIQYF; CDR3nt: TGTGCCAGCAGGGACTGGGGGCGCGGGGCCAAAAACATTCAGTACTTC
j_gene: TRBJ2-5; d_gene: TRBD2; v_gene: TRBV4-1; abundance: .; CDR3aa: CTSGPSGGHQETQYF; CDR3nt: TGCACCAGCGGCCCGAGCGGGGGTCACCAAGAGACCCAGTACTTC
j_gene: TRBJ2-1; d_gene: TRBD2; v_gene: TRBV6-1; abundance: many; CDR3aa: CASTMGLAGGNYNEQFF; CDR3nt: TGTGCCAGCACTATGGGACTAGCGGGAGGAAACTACAATGAGCAGTTCTTC